Following are 18 T cell receptor beta chains from one sample sequenced in a study of beta chain features in type 1 diabetes. Reverse transcribing all isolated RNA meant expressed TCRB transcripts were sequenced. Repertoires were generated with immunoSEQ multiplex PCR, while TCRdb's copy carries only in-frame clones and drops some. The sample carries about 140,000 clones, more than 9% recorded once. Material for sequencing was naive CD4+ T cells from blood. All receptors come from a young man in good health.

The chain carries TRBV4-1 and TRBJ1-2; TRBD1 might be the D (5 bases). Germline V gives CDR1 MGHRA, CDR2 YSYEKL. This CDR3 has 15 residues. The V gene lost 0 bases and the J gene lost 4 bases, with 12 bases spanning the gap. DNA for the CDR3: TGCGCCAGCAGCCAAGAAGGAACGGGGGGCTATGGCTACACCTTC. Residues: CASSQEGTGGYGYTF.

In its sample, this clone was seen many times. Here the CDR3 reads CASSLVAGGDDEQYF. In nucleotides, the CDR3 is TGTGCCAGCAGCTTAGTCGCAGGGGGTGACGACGAGCAGTACTTC. This sequence joins TRBV7-2 and TRBJ2-7; 7 positions agree with TRBD1. V was clipped by 1 base and J by 5 bases; unmatched bases: 8. Germline assignment: CDR1 SGHTA and CDR2 FQGNSA. This CDR3 region has 15 residues.

This clone showed up just a few times. V gene TRBV5-1 combines with J gene TRBJ2-5; 9 bases map to TRBD1. Losses at the gene ends were 3 bases for V and 1 base for J; bases not matched to a gene: 4. Germline lookup yields CDR1 SGHRS and CDR2 YFSETQ. This CDR3 region has 15 residues. CDR3: CASSSGTGFQETQYF. CDR3 coding DNA: TGCGCCAGCAGCTCCGGGACAGGGTTCCAAGAGACCCAGTACTTC.

In this sample, this clone turned up many times. This chain links TRBV2 with TRBJ1-5; D not resolved. The CDR3 has 14 residues. V shed 7 bases and J shed 7 bases, with 17 bases lying between them. Looked up from germline, CDR1 is SNHLY and CDR2 is FYNNEI. CDR3 amino acids: CASTETGRGQPQHF. CDR3 nucleotides: TGTGCCAGCACCGAAACGGGGAGAGGACAGCCCCAGCATTTT.

V is TRBV11-2 and J is TRBJ2-1; 8 nucleotides line up with TRBD2. In germline, CDR1 is SGHAT, CDR2 FQNNGV. The CDR3 is made up of 16 amino acids. With 5 bases clipped from V and 0 bases from J, the junction kept 6 bases outside the gene matches. The CDR3 is CASSPVAGSSYNEQFF. The CDR3 DNA is TGTGCCAGCAGCCCTGTAGCGGGGAGCTCCTACAATGAGCAGTTCTTC.

In this sample, this clone turned up a few times. The CDR3 DNA follows: TGTGCCAGCAGCATTGACAGGGGGGGCCACAATGAGCAGTTCTTC. Translating gives CASSIDRGGHNEQFF. The J gene is TRBJ2-1, the V gene TRBV5-4; 9 positions agree with TRBD1. Trimming cost V 4 bases and J 5 bases; bases outside gene matches: 7. This CDR3 has 15 amino acids. Germline CDR1 is SGHNT and CDR2 is YYREEE (reference sequence).

The rearrangement uses TRBV10-3 and TRBJ2-5; 10 bases agree with TRBD2. Germline V CDR1 and CDR2: ENHRY, SYGVKD. The ends lost 3 bases at V and 4 bases at J; junction bases unmatched: 8. The CDR3 consists of 16 residues. The CDR3 DNA reads TGTGCCATCAGTGAAACAGCGGGGGGGCCGGGAGAGACCCAGTACTTC. Translation: CAISETAGGPGETQYF.

The J gene is TRBJ1-5, the V gene TRBV28; TRBD1 matches at 9 bases. Per the germline V gene, CDR1 is MDHEN and CDR2 is SYDVKM. Trimming cost V 6 bases and J 7 bases; bases outside gene matches: 7. The CDR3 sequence is 14 residues long. The chain's CDR3 is CASSQGQGDQPQHF. In nucleotides, the CDR3 is TGTGCCAGCAGCCAGGGACAGGGTGACCAGCCCCAGCATTTT.

This clone was counted ten times or more. The chain is built from TRBV5-4 and TRBJ2-3, with no clear D. The CDR3 totals 12 residues. V lost 1 base and J lost 7, with 7 bases in between. CDR1 and CDR2 from the germline V gene are SGHNT and YYREEE (reference sequence). CDR3 bases: TGTGCCAGCAGCTTGATTCCTAATACGCAGTATTTT. It translates to CASSLIPNTQYF.

This clone was picked up a small number of times. V usage is TRBV10-3 and J usage is TRBJ2-5, with 9 bases aligning to TRBD1. V lost 6 bases and J lost 7; bases outside the gene matches: 6. CDR3 size: 13 residues. Germline V lookup: CDR1 ENHRY, CDR2 SYGVKD. The CDR3 loop is CAISRDREGTQYF. The CDR3 DNA reads as TGTGCCATCAGCAGGGACAGGGAGGGGACCCAGTACTTC.

This clone has more than one count but fewer than ten. As DNA, the CDR3 is TGTGCCAGCAGCTACCGCCAAACAGGGGGCCCCTATGGCTACACCTTC. Its translation is CASSYRQTGGPYGYTF. The chain carries TRBV7-9 and TRBJ1-2; the match to TRBD1 covers 9 bases. Germline CDR1 and CDR2: SEHNR and FQNEAQ (reference sequence). This CDR3 contains 16 residues. After removal of 4 bases from V and 4 bases from J, the junction contained 10 bases not matched to a gene.

This clone showed up many times. The chain joins TRBV18 to TRBJ2-1; 10 positions agree with TRBD1. The CDR3 has 15 amino acids. With V trimmed by 3 bases and J by 9 bases, 8 bases remained unmatched. Germline CDR1 and CDR2: KGHSH and LQKENI. The CDR3 sequence is CASSPGTGAAGEQFF. Here the CDR3 DNA reads TGTGCCAGCTCACCGGGGACAGGGGCCGCCGGTGAGCAGTTCTTC. The full variable domain, rest sourced from reference TRBV18 and TRBJ2-1, is NAGVMQNPRHLVRRRGQEARLRCSPMKGHSHVYWYRQLPEEGLKFMVYLQKENIIDESGMPKERFSAEFPKEGPSILRIQQVVRGDSAAYFCASSPGTGAAGEQFFGPGTRLTVL.

A few counts support this clone. The sample has other DNA sequences that encode this CDR3 too. J is TRBJ1-5 and V is TRBV28; tentatively, D is TRBD1 (5 bases). CDR1 and CDR2 (germline): MDHEN, SYDVKM. Trimming removed 3 bases from V and 2 bases from J, with 11 bases in between. The CDR3 has 15 residues. The DNA for the CDR3 is TGTGCCAGCAGTTTGGGAGGGGTGGGCAATCAGCCCCAGCATTTT. Residues: CASSLGGVGNQPQHF.

This sequence joins TRBV6-1 and TRBJ2-7, with 7 bases that match TRBD2. The germline CDR1 and CDR2 sequences are MNHNS and SASEGT. The CDR3 is 15 amino acids. Trimming at V came to 8 bases and at J to 5 bases, leaving 15 bases not matched to a gene. CDR3 coding DNA: TGTGCCAGCCCCGAAAAGTTGGGGGGGATTGACGAGCAGTACTTC. It codes for CASPEKLGGIDEQYF.

A few counts support this clone. The chain recombines TRBV4-3 with TRBJ2-6; 9 bases fit TRBD1. The V and J ends lost 2 bases and 0 bases, in that order; junction bases with no gene match: 5. CDR1 and CDR2 from the germline V gene are LGHNA and YSLEER. This CDR3 contains 18 residues. This chain's CDR3 is CASSQIQGADSGANVLTF. CDR3 nucleotides: TGCGCCAGCAGCCAAATACAGGGGGCTGACTCTGGGGCCAACGTCCTGACTTTC.

The genes are TRBV7-9 and TRBJ2-3; 9 nucleotides agree with TRBD1. Germline loops: CDR1 SEHNR, CDR2 FQNEAQ (reference sequence). The CDR3 runs 15 residues. Losses at the gene ends were 3 bases for V and 2 bases for J; bases not matched to a gene: 3. The CDR3: CASSFGTGSTDTQYF. CDR3 sequence (DNA): TGTGCCAGCAGCTTCGGGACAGGGTCCACAGATACGCAGTATTTT.

The chain recombines TRBV25-1 with TRBJ2-7; a possible D gene is TRBD2 (7 bases). Germline V lookup: CDR1 MGHDK, CDR2 SYGVNS. The CDR3 totals 13 residues. The V end lost 6 bases, the J end lost 7 bases, and 16 bases lay between the germline ends. The CDR3 nucleotides are TGTGCCAGCAGGGAAGGGGGGGCATATGAGCAGTACTTC. Translation gives CASREGGAYEQYF.

This chain joins TRBV10-3 and TRBJ2-5, with 11 bases lining up with TRBD2. The CDR3 contains 13 residues. V gave up 8 bases and J gave up 2 bases; unmatched junction bases: 1. CDR1 and CDR2 (germline): ENHRY, SYGVKD. The CDR3 loop reads CAISSGGQETQYF. CDR3 bases: TGTGCCATCTCTAGCGGGGGGCAAGAGACCCAGTACTTC.